The rows below give T cell receptor beta chains drawn from one sample of a study of brain T cells in children with intractable seizures. Method: immunoSEQ multiplex PCR; TCRdb's copy keeps in-frame clones and lacks some. The sample includes 100,000 to 120,000 clones, around 94% of them seen just once. Source: peripheral blood, taken at surgery. All receptors derive from a boy in the first two years of life with hemimegalencephaly and intractable seizures. The CDR3 runs from the conserved cysteine through the conserved F or W. A D gene is named only where the DNA matches it firmly. Some rows have no size entry. The others give once, few or many, or a class for an expanded clone.

d_call: TRBD1
j_call: TRBJ2-1
clone_size: .
v_call: TRBV27
cdr3_aa: CASSLSGQGTYNEQFF
cdr3_nt: TGTGCCAGCAGTTTATCGGGACAGGGTACCTACAATGAGCAGTTCTTC

d_call: TRBD1
j_call: TRBJ2-7
clone_size: .
v_call: TRBV7-6
cdr3_aa: CASSLDGAGGGLEQYF
cdr3_nt: TGTGCCAGCAGCTTAGATGGGGCAGGGGGCGGTCTCGAGCAGTACTTC

d_call: .
j_call: TRBJ1-1
clone_size: few
v_call: TRBV7-9
cdr3_aa: CASSRIGQPNTEAFF
cdr3_nt: TGTGCCAGCAGCCGGATTGGACAGCCAAACACTGAAGCTTTCTTT

d_call: .
j_call: TRBJ2-2
clone_size: few
v_call: TRBV11-2
cdr3_aa: CASSSYSYTGELFF
cdr3_nt: TGTGCCAGCAGTTCTTACTCGTACACCGGGGAGCTGTTTTTT

d_call: .
j_call: TRBJ1-6
clone_size: .
v_call: TRBV14
cdr3_aa: CASSRRHSSYNSPLHF
cdr3_nt: TGTGCCAGCAGCCGACGACACAGCTCCTATAATTCACCCCTCCACTTT

d_call: TRBD1
j_call: TRBJ2-7
clone_size: once
v_call: TRBV28
cdr3_aa: CASSLSYGTEIYEQYF
cdr3_nt: TGTGCCAGCAGTTTATCTTATGGGACAGAGATTTACGAGCAGTACTTC

d_call: .
j_call: TRBJ1-2
clone_size: .
v_call: TRBV28
cdr3_aa: CASSPGPSYGYTF
cdr3_nt: TGTGCCAGCAGTCCGGGACCCAGCTATGGCTACACCTTC

d_call: .
j_call: TRBJ2-7
clone_size: .
v_call: TRBV5-1
cdr3_aa: CASSLAADGSPYEQYF
cdr3_nt: TGCGCCAGCAGCTTGGCCGCAGACGGTTCTCCCTACGAGCAGTACTTC

d_call: TRBD1
j_call: TRBJ1-1
clone_size: .
v_call: TRBV10-3
cdr3_aa: CAIRTGQVNTEAFF
cdr3_nt: TGTGCCATCAGGACCGGACAGGTGAACACTGAAGCTTTCTTT

d_call: .
j_call: TRBJ1-5
clone_size: .
v_call: TRBV11-2
cdr3_aa: CASSREAEISNQPQHF
cdr3_nt: TGTGCCAGCAGCCGGGAGGCAGAGATTAGCAATCAGCCCCAGCATTTT

d_call: .
j_call: TRBJ1-2
clone_size: .
v_call: TRBV6-5
cdr3_aa: CASRPGWGTYGYTF
cdr3_nt: TGTGCCAGCCGGCCGGGGTGGGGTACCTATGGCTACACCTTC